The rows below give T cell receptor beta chains drawn from one sample of a study of OX40 agonist ivuxolimab in advanced cancers. Some clones are missing from TCRdb's copy, which holds only in-frame ones; the method was immunoSEQ multiplex PCR. The table has just under 75,000 clones, roughly 92% seen once. Sequencing was performed on CD4+ or CD8+ T cells sorted from blood, taken in a trial of the OX40 agonist ivuxolimab. The receptors originated from an adult with an advanced solid tumor such as melanoma, head and neck, liver or kidney cancer. Each CDR3 is given with its conserved first and last residue. The D gene is left open where the match is weak. Clone size is given for some rows only: seen once, a few or many times, or a class if the clone is expanded.

D gene: -
J gene: TRBJ1-5
clone size: once
V gene: TRBV7-9
CDR3 protein: CASSLPNNQPQHF
CDR3 DNA: TGTGCCAGCAGCTTACCCAACAATCAGCCCCAGCATTTT

D gene: TRBD1
J gene: TRBJ2-2
clone size: -
V gene: TRBV7-8
CDR3 protein: CASWRGTGNTGELFF
CDR3 DNA: TGTGCCAGTTGGAGGGGGACAGGGAACACCGGGGAGCTGTTTTTT

D gene: -
J gene: TRBJ2-2
clone size: -
V gene: TRBV19
CDR3 protein: CASIPGYANTGELFF
CDR3 DNA: TGTGCCAGTATCCCCGGATACGCGAACACCGGGGAGCTGTTTTTT

D gene: -
J gene: TRBJ2-6
clone size: -
V gene: TRBV12-5
CDR3 protein: CASGLDRISALRSGANVLTF
CDR3 DNA: TGTGCTAGTGGTTTGGACCGGATTAGTGCCCTTCGCTCTGGGGCCAACGTCCTGACTTTC

D gene: -
J gene: TRBJ2-2
clone size: few
V gene: TRBV19
CDR3 protein: CASSIDRPPSTTNTGELFF
CDR3 DNA: TGTGCCAGTAGTATAGATCGCCCCCCTAGTACTACGAACACCGGGGAGCTGTTTTTT

D gene: -
J gene: TRBJ1-4
clone size: few
V gene: TRBV2
CDR3 protein: CASSGVSEKLFF
CDR3 DNA: TGTGCCAGCAGTGGAGTTTCTGAAAAACTGTTTTTT

D gene: TRBD1
J gene: TRBJ1-2
clone size: -
V gene: TRBV5-4
CDR3 protein: CASSLGQGPSGYTF
CDR3 DNA: TGTGCCAGCAGCTTGGGACAGGGACCTAGTGGCTACACCTTC

D gene: -
J gene: TRBJ1-4
clone size: few
V gene: TRBV9
CDR3 protein: CASSVSGEEKLFF
CDR3 DNA: TGTGCCAGCAGCGTATCGGGGGAGGAAAAACTGTTTTTT

D gene: -
J gene: TRBJ2-7
clone size: -
V gene: TRBV7-8
CDR3 protein: CASSFRDGSYEQYF
CDR3 DNA: TGTGCCAGCAGCTTCCGGGACGGTTCCTACGAGCAGTACTTC

D gene: TRBD2
J gene: TRBJ2-1
clone size: once
V gene: TRBV9
CDR3 protein: CASSTQGLAGGRNEQFF
CDR3 DNA: TGTGCCAGCAGCACCCAGGGACTAGCGGGGGGAAGGAATGAGCAGTTCTTC

D gene: TRBD1
J gene: TRBJ1-2
clone size: -
V gene: TRBV27
CDR3 protein: CASSLSWTGAYGYTF
CDR3 DNA: TGTGCCAGCAGTTTATCCTGGACAGGGGCCTATGGCTACACCTTC

D gene: TRBD2
J gene: TRBJ2-7
clone size: -
V gene: TRBV7-2
CDR3 protein: CASSSGAGGPYEQYF
CDR3 DNA: TGTGCCAGCAGCTCGGGAGCGGGAGGGCCTTACGAGCAGTACTTC

D gene: -
J gene: TRBJ1-6
clone size: -
V gene: TRBV13
CDR3 protein: CASSSVQVRGNSPLHF
CDR3 DNA: TGTGCCAGCAGTTCCGTGCAGGTCCGAGGAAATTCACCCCTCCACTTT

D gene: -
J gene: TRBJ1-2
clone size: -
V gene: TRBV29-1
CDR3 protein: CSVVERVGFGYTF
CDR3 DNA: TGCAGCGTCGTAGAGAGGGTCGGATTTGGCTACACCTTC

D gene: -
J gene: TRBJ2-3
clone size: few
V gene: TRBV21-1
CDR3 protein: CASKTTSGRPYLNTDTQYF
CDR3 DNA: TGTGCCAGCAAAACGACTAGCGGGAGGCCCTACCTCAACACAGATACGCAGTATTTT

D gene: -
J gene: TRBJ2-7
clone size: -
V gene: TRBV5-4
CDR3 protein: CASSSDSMETEQYF
CDR3 DNA: TGTGCCAGCAGCTCGGACTCAATGGAGACCGAGCAGTACTTC

D gene: TRBD2
J gene: TRBJ2-7
clone size: -
V gene: TRBV27
CDR3 protein: CASSLEGKLAGVYEQYF
CDR3 DNA: TGTGCCAGCAGTTTAGAGGGGAAACTAGCGGGAGTCTACGAGCAGTACTTC

D gene: -
J gene: TRBJ2-5
clone size: -
V gene: TRBV19
CDR3 protein: CASSDRSGVETQYF
CDR3 DNA: TGTGCCAGTAGCGACCGGTCAGGGGTGGAGACCCAGTACTTC